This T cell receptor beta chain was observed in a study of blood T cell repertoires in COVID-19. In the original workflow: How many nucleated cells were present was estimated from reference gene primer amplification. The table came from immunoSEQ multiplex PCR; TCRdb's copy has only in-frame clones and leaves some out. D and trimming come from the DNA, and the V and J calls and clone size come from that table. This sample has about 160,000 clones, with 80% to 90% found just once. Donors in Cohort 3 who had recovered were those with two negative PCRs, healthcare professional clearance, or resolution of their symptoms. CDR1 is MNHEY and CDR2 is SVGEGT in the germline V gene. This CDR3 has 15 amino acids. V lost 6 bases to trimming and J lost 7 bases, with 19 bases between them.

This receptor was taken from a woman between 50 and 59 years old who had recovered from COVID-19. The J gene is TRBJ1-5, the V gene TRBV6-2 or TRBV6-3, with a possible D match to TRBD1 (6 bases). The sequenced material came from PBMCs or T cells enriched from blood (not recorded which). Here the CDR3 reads CASSHRDRGSQPQHF. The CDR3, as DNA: TGTGCCAGCAGCCACAGGGATAGGGGATCACAGCCCCAGCATTTT.